Reported below is one T cell receptor beta chain. Its antigen is unknown. There are no base qualities to consult, and no much larger clone falls within one base. V lost 4 bases and J lost 0 bases, and the count of bases not matched to a germline gene is 7. The germline V gene (reference sequence) sets CDR1 to SGHNT and CDR2 to YYREEE. Its CDR3 holds 17 amino acids, cysteine through phenylalanine. Here the CDR3 DNA is all that survives: 51 bases in frame from base 1. The immunoSEQ Assay, a bias-controlled multiplex PCR, was used to amplify TCRbeta CDR3 regions from genomic DNA. For the original study's pipeline: The number of nucleated cells in each sample was estimated from the amplification of reference gene primers within the assay. To quantify the absolute abundance of each unique TCRbeta CDR3 rearrangement, sequence reads were collapsed and filtered. For each sample, productive Simpson clonality was calculated as the square root of Simpson's diversity index across productive rearrangements. The immuneACCESS repertoire file appears here via TCRdb, limited to in-frame rearrangements. These files lack a portion of the clones; in checked studies, under half of the deficit traces to unresolved V genes, and the cause of the others is not known. V, J and clone size reflect that table, while D and trimming were determined from the DNA. The sample data list roughly 150,000 clones, and 80% to 90% of these were observed just once. Roughly 3.2% of the sample rests with the top ten.

The sample originates from a study of blood T cell repertoires in COVID-19 (dated by TCRdb to the early 2020s). About the full investigation: Collaborator samples came from the United States, Italy and Spain and covered acute and convalescent phases of COVID-19. The material from the prospective study consisted of cDNA or gDNA derived from T cells, B-cell-depleted T cells, or PBMCs. HLA class I and class II types, where available, came from metadata supplied by the sample provider rather than from assay-based typing. The repertoires were made available in a free public database intended to serve as a resource for research on the immune response to SARS-CoV-2. Subjects who had been exposed to COVID-19, were actively infected with it, or had recovered from it provided the deeply sampled blood TCRbeta repertoires that made up the dataset. The sample metadata nearly always contained a de-identified subject ID, COVID-19 status, age in years and sex. Samples came from the ongoing ImmuneRACE study (first 160 participants) plus 1,254 subjects from 6 global collaborators.

Broad study findings and their caveats: How much clinical and demographic metadata was included differed by source and by participant, and the metadata was provided uncurated.

Whole blood was collected in K2EDTA tubes by collaborating institutions according to the institutions' own protocols. Collaborator samples were shipped for TCRbeta analysis as frozen whole blood, isolated PBMCs, or DNA extracted from either sample type. Rearrangement joined TRBV5-4 to TRBJ1-2; 12 bases in between match TRBD1. Sequencing input: peripheral blood. This TCR was sampled from a woman aged 55-75 years with active COVID-19. For the CDR3, the sequence is CASSHGTGGGPNYGYTF. The DNA is TGTGCCAGCAGCCACGGGACAGGGGGCGGCCCTAACTATGGCTACACCTTC.